The 20 T cell receptor beta chains reported below all come from one sample, sequenced in a study of CD8 T cells in Susac syndrome. cDNA came from roughly 0.5 to 1 ug RNA primed by random hexamers. TCRdb redid the calling of the immunoSEQ multiplex PCR reads with MiXCR, one entry per CDR3 protein. The profile shows around 230,000 distinct CDR3 sequences, approximately 95% of them singletons. The sample consisted of CD4+ T cells from PBMCs. The receptor set was obtained from a human donor with multiple sclerosis.

The chain uses TRBV12-3 or TRBV12-4 and TRBJ1-2, with a possible D match to TRBD1 (6 bases). V was trimmed by 6 bases and J by 4 bases, leaving 12 bases between them. CDR3 length equals 13 residues. CDR3 loop: CASRRDTVYGYTF. For the CDR3, the DNA is TGTGCCAGCAGACGGGACACGGTCTATGGCTACACCTTC.

The chain combines TRBV10-3 with TRBJ1-6, with D uncertain. Trimming removed 0 bases at V and 7 bases at J, with 10 bases between. Germline V lookup: CDR1 ENHRY, CDR2 SYGVKD. The CDR3 runs 15 residues. CDR3 DNA: TGTGCCATCAGTGAGTCTGGGCCGGTCAATTCACCCCTCCACTTT. Protein sequence: CAISESGPVNSPLHF.

CDR3 residues: CASPNPQGNLAKNIQYF. CDR3 coding DNA: TGTGCCAGCCCCAATCCTCAGGGCAACCTAGCCAAAAACATTCAGTACTTC. The gene calls are TRBV5-6 and TRBJ2-4; a weak D match, TRBD1 (5 bases). The CDR3 length is 17 residues. V dropped 7 bases and J dropped 0 bases, with 20 bases sitting between them. Germline V lookup: CDR1 SGHDT, CDR2 YYEEEE.

J is TRBJ2-1 and V is TRBV6-2 or TRBV6-3, with D perhaps matching TRBD2 (6 bases). Germline values: CDR1 MNHEY, CDR2 SVGEGT. This CDR3 comprises 13 residues. V gave up 7 bases and J gave up 15 bases, with 22 bases separating them. CDR3: CASTDPVGLPAFF. CDR3 in DNA: TGTGCCAGCACCGACCCGGTGGGACTCCCGGCGTTCTTC.

The chain links TRBV29-1 to TRBJ1-1; D gene uncertain. The V gene's germline CDR1 is SQVTM and CDR2 ANQGSEA. The CDR3 is 10 amino acids. V lost 4 bases and J lost 5, with 5 bases in between. The CDR3 loop reads CSVGSTEAFF. CDR3 nucleotide sequence: TGCAGCGTTGGCAGTACTGAAGCTTTCTTT.

The J gene is TRBJ1-2, the V gene TRBV7-9, with D tentatively TRBD1 (5 bases). Deletions cut 5 bases from V and 2 bases from J, with 15 bases between. The CDR3 length is 15 residues. CDR1 SEHNR and CDR2 FQNEAQ come from the germline V gene (reference sequence). In DNA form, the CDR3 reads TGTGCCAGCAGCCCAAAAGCGGGGCCCAACTATGGCTACACCTTC. It codes for CASSPKAGPNYGYTF.

This chain joins TRBV9 and TRBJ1-6; TRBD1 agrees at 12 bases. The CDR3 is 15 amino acids. Germline V gives CDR1 SGDLS, CDR2 YYNGEE. V was clipped by 4 bases and J by 7 bases; unmatched bases: 3. DNA for the CDR3: TGTGCCAGCAGCCCCGGGACAGGGGGCAATTCACCCCTCCACTTT. It specifies CASSPGTGGNSPLHF.

The chain has TRBV4-1 and TRBJ2-5, with D unclear. Germline CDR1 MGHRA, CDR2 YSYEKL. This CDR3 has 17 residues. Between the trimmed V and J ends, which lost 2 bases and 1 base, there was a span of 17 bases. This CDR3 is CASSQQYLQSPQETQYF. Written as DNA, the CDR3 is TGCGCCAGCAGCCAACAATACCTGCAGTCCCCCCAAGAGACCCAGTACTTC.

The chain carries TRBV7-2 and TRBJ1-2; D is undetermined. Per the germline V gene, CDR1 is SGHTA and CDR2 is FQGNSA. The V gene lost 5 bases and the J gene lost 7 bases, with 14 bases spanning the gap. The CDR3 runs 13 residues. The DNA of the CDR3 is TGTGCCAGCAGCCCACAAAGCCAGCTTGGCTACACCTTC. Its protein is CASSPQSQLGYTF.

This clonotype was seen once. This chain's CDR3 is CASSIVTSAVRETQYF. In nucleotides, the CDR3 is TGTGCCAGCAGTATTGTGACTAGCGCAGTAAGAGAGACCCAGTACTTC. J is TRBJ2-5 and V is TRBV28; 8 bases are a match to TRBD2. The germline V gene has CDR1 MDHEN and CDR2 SYDVKM. The CDR3 is 16 amino acids. Trimming cost V 5 bases and J 4 bases; bases outside gene matches: 12.

The chain has TRBV29-1 and TRBJ1-3; possibly TRBD1 for D (5 bases). In germline, CDR1 is SQVTM, CDR2 ANQGSEA. The germline V and J ends were trimmed by 7 bases and 0 bases, with 16 bases remaining between them. The CDR3 is 15 residues long. This CDR3 reads CSDNPRGSSGNTIYF. The CDR3 DNA reads TGCAGCGACAACCCGCGGGGGAGCTCTGGAAACACCATATATTTT.

The chain combines TRBV29-1 with TRBJ1-2; maybe TRBD1 (6 bases). V gave up 7 bases and J gave up 7 bases, with 16 bases separating them. CDR1 SQVTM and CDR2 ANQGSEA come from the germline V gene. The CDR3 is 12 amino acids. CDR3 nucleotides: TGCAGCGCCGCACAGGGTTCAGGTGGCTACACCTTC. The encoded protein is CSAAQGSGGYTF.

V gene TRBV7-9 combines with J gene TRBJ2-1; 7 positions match TRBD1. This CDR3 has 12 amino acids. The germline CDR1 and CDR2 sequences are SEHNR and FQNEAQ (reference sequence). Trimming cost V 11 bases and J 5 bases; bases outside gene matches: 6. The CDR3 sequence: CARSGQHNEQFF. CDR3 DNA: TGTGCCCGTTCGGGACAGCACAATGAGCAGTTCTTC. The full variable domain, completed using reference TRBV7-9 and TRBJ2-1, is DTGVSQNPRHKITKRGQNVTFRCDPISEHNRLYWYRQTLGQGPEFLTYFQNEAQLEKSRLLSDRFSAERPKGSFSTLEIQRTEQGDSAMYLCARSGQHNEQFFGPGTRLTVL.

The chain couples TRBV20-1 to TRBJ2-1; no firm D call. Germline-derived CDR1 and CDR2 are DFQATT and SNEGSKA (reference sequence). V was pared by 4 bases and J by 0 bases, with 10 bases between. This CDR3 contains 14 residues. The CDR3 bases are TGCAGTGCTATTCCCCGAAACTCCTACAATGAGCAGTTCTTC. Protein: CSAIPRNSYNEQFF.

The chain joins TRBV10-3 to TRBJ2-7; D ambiguous. Deletions cut 3 bases from V and 5 bases from J, with 11 bases between. Germline V gene sequence: CDR1 ENHRY, CDR2 SYGVKD. The CDR3 consists of 13 residues. Here the CDR3 reads CAISDDGRDEQYF. The CDR3 nucleotides read TGTGCCATCAGTGATGATGGCCGGGACGAGCAGTACTTC.

The V call is TRBV12-3 or TRBV12-4, the J call TRBJ2-1; 7 positions agree with TRBD1. This CDR3 spans 13 amino acids. V dropped 6 bases and J dropped 5; count of bases not matched to a gene: 4. The CDR3 sequence is CASRYTGDNEQFF. The CDR3 coding sequence is TGTGCCAGCAGGTATACAGGGGACAATGAGCAGTTCTTC.

In this sample, this clonotype turned up a few times. The chain is built from TRBV5-6 and TRBJ1-5, with a possible D match to TRBD1 (5 bases). With 0 bases removed from V and 2 bases from J, the gap between germline ends came to 6 bases. CDR1 and CDR2 (germline): SGHDT, YYEEEE. This CDR3 has 14 amino acids. The CDR3 reads CASSLVGGNQPQHF. DNA for the CDR3: TGTGCCAGCAGCTTGGTAGGGGGCAATCAGCCCCAGCATTTT.

The V gene is TRBV2, the J gene TRBJ2-3, with TRBD1 identical over 7 bases. CDR1 is SNHLY and CDR2 is FYNNEI in the germline V gene. The CDR3 runs 14 residues. V lost 6 bases, J lost 3 bases, and 6 bases stayed unmatched. The CDR3 bases are TGTGCCAGCAGGAGGACAGGTGATACAGATACGCAGTATTTT. This codes for CASRRTGDTDTQYF.

The chain couples TRBV11-2 to TRBJ2-1; D gene uncertain. The germline V and J ends were trimmed by 0 bases and 8 bases, with 11 bases remaining between them. CDR3 length: 14 amino acids. Germline-derived CDR1 and CDR2 are SGHAT and FQNNGV. In DNA form, the CDR3 reads TGTGCCAGCAGCTTAGAGCCATCAATCCATGAGCAGTTCTTC. The encoded protein is CASSLEPSIHEQFF.

The CDR3 nucleotides are TGCAGTGCCGAGATAGACAGCTTCGGGAGCTACACCTTC. It codes for CSAEIDSFGSYTF. The V call is TRBV20-1, the J call TRBJ1-2, with D perhaps TRBD1 (5 bases). Germline lookup yields CDR1 DFQATT and CDR2 SNEGSKA (reference sequence). CDR3 length: 13 amino acids. Trimming took off 6 bases at V and 9 bases at J, with 20 bases between the two ends.